Described below is a single T cell receptor (beta chain) sequence and its context. Its cognate antigen is unknown. The sample belongs to a study of chemoradiotherapy in HPV16-positive cancers. Study summary: A couple of HPV16-positive patients' cells yielded candidate HPV-specific clones and common motifs. General observations from the study: Functional assays defining HPV-specific T cells used only a couple of HPV16-positive patients. Better recurrence-free survival went with HPV-responsive T-cell expansion in HPV16-positive patients.

Produced via immunoSEQ multiplex PCR; TCRdb's table is partial and in-frame only. The sample lists several thousand clones, around nine tenths seen once, with 11% to 15% in the top ten. CDR3 length equals 16 residues. The V gene's germline CDR1 is LNHNV and CDR2 YYDKDF (reference sequence). Trimming cost V 8 bases and J 0 bases, with 14 bases left between them. Samples were taken several times over chemoradiotherapy. This material consisted of blood, taken from a patient who underwent chemoradiotherapy. This clonotype was obtained from a human donor with HPV-associated anogenital cancer. The chain couples TRBV15 to TRBJ1-6; maybe TRBD1 (6 bases). The CDR3 region is CATRLDRLSYNSPLHF. CDR3 coding DNA: TGTGCCACCCGACTCGACAGGCTCTCCTATAATTCACCCCTCCACTTT. Drawing the rest from reference TRBV15 and TRBJ1-6, the complete variable domain is DAMVIQNPRYQVTQFGKPVTLSCSQTLNHNVMYWYQQKSSQAPKLLFHYYDKDFNNEADTPDNFQSRRPNTSFCFLDIRSPGLGDTAMYLCATRLDRLSYNSPLHFGNGTRLTVT.